A single TCR beta chain is shown here with its context. Its target antigen remains unknown. Base qualities were left out, and no much larger clone turns up one base away. This record belongs to a study of OX40 agonist ivuxolimab in advanced cancers. Study-wide context: Ivuxolimab was a fully human IgG2 agonistic monoclonal antibody targeting the costimulatory receptor OX40 (CD134). The purpose of peripheral TCRbeta sequencing was to test whether ivuxolimab changed TCR sequence diversity and led to clonal T-cell expansion. Partial responses were achieved by three dose-escalation patients, of whom one had hepatocellular carcinoma and two had cutaneous melanoma. The paper reports the monotherapy dose-escalation portion (N of about 50 patients) of the phase I ivuxolimab trial. In the dose-escalation cohort, 82.7% of patients were male, and the mean age was approximately 64 years, with a range of 23 to 79. Of the 50 or so patients in dose escalation, about 20 had hepatocellular carcinoma, approximately 15 had melanoma, 9 had renal cell carcinoma and 9 had head and neck cancer. Intravenous ivuxolimab was administered to patients every 2 weeks at six dose levels: 0.01, 0.1, 0.3, 1.5, 3 and 10 mg/kg. Prior anti-PD-1, anti-PD-L1 or anti-CTLA-4 therapy was permitted, and approximately 39% of dose-escalation patients had received checkpoint inhibitors. The study at large found these results: At doses from 0.1 to 3.0 mg/kg, clonal expansion was seen in both CD4+ and CD8+ blood T cells between baseline and week 6. In the 0.1-3.0 mg/kg groups, partial responders were among the patients with the lowest normalized peripheral clonal expansion, particularly in CD8+ T cells. Low levels of normalized T-cell clonal expansion were also seen in some nonresponding patients. Which antigens the clonally expanded peripheral T cells were specific for was not determined. After ivuxolimab, expanded clones were on average more numerous among CD8+ T cells than among CD4+ T cells.

The trial excluded patients who had a history of autoimmune disease or who were on systemic immunosuppression. Peripheral blood for TCR sequencing was collected from all dose cohorts at baseline, on cycle 4 day 1, and on cycle 7 day 1. Samples were obtained from an open-label, multicenter, first-in-human phase I dose-escalation trial of ivuxolimab. Adults with locally advanced or metastatic melanoma, renal cell, hepatocellular, or head and neck squamous cell carcinoma were enrolled in the trial. CD4+ and CD8+ T cells were sorted separately from peripheral blood before TCR sequencing. For sequencing of the TCRbeta CDR3 region, genomic DNA was extracted from the sorted cells. TCRbeta CDR3 regions were sequenced using the immunoSEQ Assay. TCRdb obtained this table from immuneACCESS and retained in-frame rearrangements with V and J assigned. These tables miss some clones; where compared with another copy, unresolved V genes account for less than half of the shortfall, and the remainder is unexplained. A total of 45,000 to 55,000 clones appear in this sample, 88% of them only once. The leading ten clones occupy less than 4% of the sample.

Sequences were derived from CD4+ or CD8+ T cells sorted from blood, sampled in a trial of the OX40 agonist ivuxolimab. This clonotype was obtained from an adult with an advanced solid tumor such as melanoma, head and neck, liver or kidney cancer.

The CDR3: CASGRGQTPNGANVLTF. The DNA reads TGTGCCAGCGGAAGGGGACAGACACCCAATGGGGCCAACGTCCTGACTTTC. Rearrangement joined TRBV27 to TRBJ2-6, with 7 junctional bases fitting TRBD1. CDR1 and CDR2 (MNHEY, SMNVEV) derive from the germline V gene (reference sequence). CDR3 length: 17 amino acids, cysteine to phenylalanine. Solely the CDR3 DNA is kept, with 51 bases framed from the first base. V trim: 8 bases; J trim: 3 bases; unmatched bases: 13. This CDR3, with the reference TRBV27 and TRBJ2-6 proteins standing in past its ends, gives the full variable domain EAQVTQNPRYLITVTGKKLTVTCSQNMNHEYMSWYRQDPGLGLRQIYYSMNVEVTDKGDVPEGYKVSRKEKRNFPLILESPSPNQTSLYFCASGRGQTPNGANVLTFGAGSRLTVL.